This T cell receptor beta chain was observed in a study of control samples from healthy donors and cancer patients. This clone appeared a single time. TCRdb's table, derived via immunoSEQ multiplex PCR, lists solely in-frame clones and lacks some. The data contain about 180,000 clones, around 90% of them singletons. V was trimmed by 4 bases and J by 4 bases, leaving 17 bases between them. CDR3 size: 17 residues. CDR1 LGHDT and CDR2 YNNKEL come from the germline V gene (reference sequence). V gene TRBV3-1 (or the pseudogene TRBV3-2) combines with J gene TRBJ1-6, with D maybe TRBD1 (5 bases). This TCR was sampled from a man younger than 45 in good health. Input material: blood. The DNA of the CDR3 is TGTGCCAGCAGCCGGGGCCAGGGAGTAGGGTATAATTCACCCCTCCACTTT. Its translation is CASSRGQGVGYNSPLHF.